This T cell receptor beta chain comes out of a study of blood T cell repertoires in COVID-19. Whole-study context: Specimens from acute and convalescent COVID-19 originated in the United States, Italy and Spain.

Trimming removed 4 bases from V and 4 bases from J; junction bases left unmatched: 6. The V gene's germline CDR1 is SEHNR and CDR2 FQNEAQ (reference sequence). The CDR3 spans 15 residues. In the original workflow: Using reference gene primer amplification, nucleated cell counts were estimated. Using immunoSEQ multiplex PCR, the repertoire was profiled, and TCRdb retains in-frame clones only, with some absent. That table supplies the V and J calls and clone size; D and trimming were determined from the DNA. The sample holds roughly 260,000 clones, roughly 86% seen once. The sequence derives from a woman in her fifties or sixties with acute or convalescent COVID-19. The chain couples TRBV7-9 to TRBJ1-1; TRBD1 aligns across 10 bases. The material sequenced was peripheral blood. DNA of the CDR3: TGTGCCAGCAGCTCCGACAGGGGGCGCGTCACTGAAGCTTTCTTT. This codes for CASSSDRGRVTEAFF.